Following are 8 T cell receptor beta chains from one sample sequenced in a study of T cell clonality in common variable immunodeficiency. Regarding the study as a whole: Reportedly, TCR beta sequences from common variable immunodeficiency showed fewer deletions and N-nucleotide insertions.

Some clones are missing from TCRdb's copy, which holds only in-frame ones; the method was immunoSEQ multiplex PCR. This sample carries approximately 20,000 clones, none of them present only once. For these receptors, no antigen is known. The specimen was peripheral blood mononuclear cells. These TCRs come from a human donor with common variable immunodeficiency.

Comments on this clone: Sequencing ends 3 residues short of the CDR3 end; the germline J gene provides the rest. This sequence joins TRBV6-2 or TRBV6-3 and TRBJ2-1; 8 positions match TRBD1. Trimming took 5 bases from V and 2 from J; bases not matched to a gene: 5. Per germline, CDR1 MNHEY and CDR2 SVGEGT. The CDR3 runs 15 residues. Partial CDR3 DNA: TGTGCCAGCAGTCGGGACAGGCCAACCTACAATGAG. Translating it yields CASSRDRPTYNE. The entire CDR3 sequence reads CASSRDRPTYNEQFF.

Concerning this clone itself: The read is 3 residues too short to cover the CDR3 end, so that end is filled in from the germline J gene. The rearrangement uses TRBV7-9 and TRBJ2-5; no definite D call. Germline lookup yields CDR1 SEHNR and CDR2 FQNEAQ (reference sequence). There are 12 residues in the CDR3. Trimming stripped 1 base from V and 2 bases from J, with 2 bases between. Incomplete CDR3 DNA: TGTGCCAGCAGCTTAGTACAAGAGACC. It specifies CASSLVQET. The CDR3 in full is CASSLVQETQYF. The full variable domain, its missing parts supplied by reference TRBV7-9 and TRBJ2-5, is DTGVSQNPRHKITKRGQNVTFRCDPISEHNRLYWYRQTLGQGPEFLTYFQNEAQLEKSRLLSDRFSAERPKGSFSTLEIQRTEQGDSAMYLCASSLVQETQYFGPGTRLLVL.

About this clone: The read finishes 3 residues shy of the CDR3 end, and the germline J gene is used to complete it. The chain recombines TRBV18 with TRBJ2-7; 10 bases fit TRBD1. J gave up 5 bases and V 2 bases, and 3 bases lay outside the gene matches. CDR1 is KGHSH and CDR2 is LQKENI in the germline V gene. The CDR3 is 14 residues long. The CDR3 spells CASSPGTGVHEQYF. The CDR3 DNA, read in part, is TGTGCCAGCTCACCAGGGACAGGGGTCCACGAG.

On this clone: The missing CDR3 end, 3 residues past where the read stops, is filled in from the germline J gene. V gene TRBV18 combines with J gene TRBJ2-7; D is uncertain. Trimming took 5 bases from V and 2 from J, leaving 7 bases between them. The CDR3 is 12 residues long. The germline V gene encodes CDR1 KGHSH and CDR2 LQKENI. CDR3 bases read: TGTGCCAGCTCAGGCGGAGCCTACGAG. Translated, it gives CASSGGAYE. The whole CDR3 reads CASSGGAYEQYF.

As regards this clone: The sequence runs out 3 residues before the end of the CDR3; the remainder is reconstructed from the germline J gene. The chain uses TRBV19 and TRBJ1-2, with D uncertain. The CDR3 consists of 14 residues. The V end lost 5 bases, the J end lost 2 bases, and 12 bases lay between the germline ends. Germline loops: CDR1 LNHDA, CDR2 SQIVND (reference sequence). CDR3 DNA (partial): TGTGCCAGTAGTGGAAGGGCCGGAAACTATGGC. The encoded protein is CASSGRAGNYG. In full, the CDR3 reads CASSGRAGNYGYTF.

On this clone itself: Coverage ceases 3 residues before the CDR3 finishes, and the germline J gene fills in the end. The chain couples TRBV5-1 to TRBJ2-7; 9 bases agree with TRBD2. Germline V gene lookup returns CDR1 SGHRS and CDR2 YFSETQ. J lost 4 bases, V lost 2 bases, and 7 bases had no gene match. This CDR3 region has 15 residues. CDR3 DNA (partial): TGCGCCAGCAGCTTCCTGGGCGGGGGGGTTTACGAG. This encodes CASSFLGGGVYE. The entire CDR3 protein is CASSFLGGGVYEQYF. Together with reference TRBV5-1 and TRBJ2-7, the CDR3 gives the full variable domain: KAGVTQTPRYLIKTRGQQVTLSCSPISGHRSVSWYQQTPGQGLQFLFEYFSETQRNKGNFPGRFSGRQFSNSRSEMNVSTLELGDSALYLCASSFLGGGVYEQYFGPGTRLTVT.

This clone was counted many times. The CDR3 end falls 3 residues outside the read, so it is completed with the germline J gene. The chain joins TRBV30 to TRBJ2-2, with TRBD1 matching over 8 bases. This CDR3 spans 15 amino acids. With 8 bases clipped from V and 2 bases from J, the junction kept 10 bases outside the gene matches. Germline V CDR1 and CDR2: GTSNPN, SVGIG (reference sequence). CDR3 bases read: TGTGCCGGGGGAGGTGGGACAGGCAACACCGGGGAG. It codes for CAGGGGTGNTGE. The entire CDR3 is CAGGGGTGNTGELFF.

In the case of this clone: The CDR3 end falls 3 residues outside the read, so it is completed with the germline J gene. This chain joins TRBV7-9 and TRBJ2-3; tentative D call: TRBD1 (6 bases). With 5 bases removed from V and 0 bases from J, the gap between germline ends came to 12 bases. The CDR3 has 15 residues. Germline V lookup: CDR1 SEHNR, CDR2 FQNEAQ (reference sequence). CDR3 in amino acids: CASSPPTGSTDTQYF. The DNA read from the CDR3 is TGTGCCAGCAGCCCCCCCACAGGGAGCACAGATACG.